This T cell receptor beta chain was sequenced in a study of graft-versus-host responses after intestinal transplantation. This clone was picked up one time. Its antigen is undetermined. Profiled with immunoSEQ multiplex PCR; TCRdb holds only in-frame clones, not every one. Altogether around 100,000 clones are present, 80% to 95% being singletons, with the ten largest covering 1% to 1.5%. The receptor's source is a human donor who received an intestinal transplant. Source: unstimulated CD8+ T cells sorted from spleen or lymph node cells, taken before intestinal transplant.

CDR3 nucleotides: TGTGCCAGCAGCTCGGACAGGCACTTCTACGAGCAGTACTTC. Protein sequence: CASSSDRHFYEQYF. V usage is TRBV7-9 and J usage is TRBJ2-7; 7 nucleotides match TRBD1. This CDR3 has 14 residues. V lost 4 bases and J lost 3; bases outside the gene matches: 6. Germline V lookup: CDR1 SEHNR, CDR2 FQNEAQ (reference sequence).